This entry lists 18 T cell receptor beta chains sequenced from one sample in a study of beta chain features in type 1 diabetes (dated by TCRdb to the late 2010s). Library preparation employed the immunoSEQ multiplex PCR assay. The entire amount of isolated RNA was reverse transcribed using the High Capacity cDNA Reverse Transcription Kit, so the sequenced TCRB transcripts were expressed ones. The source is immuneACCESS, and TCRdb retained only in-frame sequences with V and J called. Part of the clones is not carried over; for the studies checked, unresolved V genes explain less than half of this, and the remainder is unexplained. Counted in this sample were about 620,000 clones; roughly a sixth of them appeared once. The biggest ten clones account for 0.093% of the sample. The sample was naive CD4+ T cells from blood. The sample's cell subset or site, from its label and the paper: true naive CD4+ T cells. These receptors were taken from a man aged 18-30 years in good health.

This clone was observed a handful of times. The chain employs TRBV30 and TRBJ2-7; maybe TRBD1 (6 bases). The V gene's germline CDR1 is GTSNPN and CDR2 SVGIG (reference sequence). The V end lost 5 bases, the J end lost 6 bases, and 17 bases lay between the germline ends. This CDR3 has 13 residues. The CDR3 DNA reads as TGTGCCTGGGTCCGGGACAAGGTAACCGAGCAGTACTTC. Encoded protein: CAWVRDKVTEQYF.

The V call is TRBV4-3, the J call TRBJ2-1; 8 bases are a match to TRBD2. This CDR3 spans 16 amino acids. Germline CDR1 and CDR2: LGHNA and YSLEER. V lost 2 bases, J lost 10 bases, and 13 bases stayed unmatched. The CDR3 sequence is CASSQLKLAVAGEQFF. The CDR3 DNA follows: TGCGCCAGCAGCCAATTAAAACTAGCGGTGGCTGGAGAGCAGTTCTTC.

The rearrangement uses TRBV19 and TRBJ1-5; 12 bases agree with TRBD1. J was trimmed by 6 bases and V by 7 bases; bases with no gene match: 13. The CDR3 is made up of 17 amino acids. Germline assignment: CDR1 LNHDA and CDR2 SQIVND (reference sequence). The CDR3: CASTTNPGQGAGQPQHF. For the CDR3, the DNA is TGTGCCAGTACCACGAACCCGGGACAGGGGGCAGGTCAGCCCCAGCATTTT. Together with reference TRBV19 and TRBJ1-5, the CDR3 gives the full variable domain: DGGITQSPKYLFRKEGQNVTLSCEQNLNHDAMYWYRQDPGQGLRLIYYSQIVNDFQKGDIAEGYSVSREKKESFPLTVTSAQKNPTAFYLCASTTNPGQGAGQPQHFGDGTRLSIL.

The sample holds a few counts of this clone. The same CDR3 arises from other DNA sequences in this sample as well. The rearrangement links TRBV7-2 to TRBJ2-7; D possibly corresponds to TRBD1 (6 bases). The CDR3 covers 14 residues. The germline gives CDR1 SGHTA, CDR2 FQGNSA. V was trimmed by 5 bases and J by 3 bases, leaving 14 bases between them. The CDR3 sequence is CASSPRTVSYEQYF. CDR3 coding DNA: TGTGCCAGCAGCCCGCGGACAGTTAGCTACGAGCAGTACTTC.

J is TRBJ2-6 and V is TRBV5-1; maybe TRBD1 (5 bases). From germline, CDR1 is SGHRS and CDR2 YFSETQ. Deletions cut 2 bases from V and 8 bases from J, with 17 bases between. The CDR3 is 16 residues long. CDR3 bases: TGCGCCAGCAGCTTTATAACCCCGAAGGGGACCAACGTCCTGACTTTC. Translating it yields CASSFITPKGTNVLTF.

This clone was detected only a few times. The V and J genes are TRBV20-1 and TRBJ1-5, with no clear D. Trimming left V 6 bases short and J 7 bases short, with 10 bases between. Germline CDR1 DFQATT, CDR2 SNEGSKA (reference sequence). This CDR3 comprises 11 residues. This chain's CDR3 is CSALGMQPQHF. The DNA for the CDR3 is TGCAGTGCCCTAGGGATGCAGCCCCAGCATTTT.

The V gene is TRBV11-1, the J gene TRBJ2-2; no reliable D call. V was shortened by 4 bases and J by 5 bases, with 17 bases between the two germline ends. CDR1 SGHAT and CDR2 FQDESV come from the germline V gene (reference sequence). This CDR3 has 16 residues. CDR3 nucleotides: TGTGCCAGCAGCTCGCGCGTGGTAGTCGGAACCGGGGAGCTGTTTTTT. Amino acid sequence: CASSSRVVVGTGELFF.

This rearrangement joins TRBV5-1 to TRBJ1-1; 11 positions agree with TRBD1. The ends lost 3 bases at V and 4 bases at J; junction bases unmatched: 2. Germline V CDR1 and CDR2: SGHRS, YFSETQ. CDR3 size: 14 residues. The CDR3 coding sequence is TGCGCCAGCAGCTCGGGACAGGGGGGCACTGAAGCTTTCTTT. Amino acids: CASSSGQGGTEAFF. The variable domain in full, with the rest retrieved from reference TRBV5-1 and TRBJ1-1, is KAGVTQTPRYLIKTRGQQVTLSCSPISGHRSVSWYQQTPGQGLQFLFEYFSETQRNKGNFPGRFSGRQFSNSRSEMNVSTLELGDSALYLCASSSGQGGTEAFFGQGTRLTVV.

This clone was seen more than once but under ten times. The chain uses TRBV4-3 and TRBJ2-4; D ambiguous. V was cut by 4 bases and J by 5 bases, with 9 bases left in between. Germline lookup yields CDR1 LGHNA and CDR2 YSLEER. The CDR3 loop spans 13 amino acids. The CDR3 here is CASSRRGENIQYF. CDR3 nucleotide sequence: TGCGCCAGCAGCCGACGTGGGGAAAACATTCAGTACTTC.

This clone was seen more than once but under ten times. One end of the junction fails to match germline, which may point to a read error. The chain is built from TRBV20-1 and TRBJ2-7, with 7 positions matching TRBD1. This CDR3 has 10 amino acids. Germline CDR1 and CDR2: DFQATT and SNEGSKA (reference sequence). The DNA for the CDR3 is TGCAGTGCTAGGAGGGACAGTGAATTATTC. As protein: CSARRDSELF.

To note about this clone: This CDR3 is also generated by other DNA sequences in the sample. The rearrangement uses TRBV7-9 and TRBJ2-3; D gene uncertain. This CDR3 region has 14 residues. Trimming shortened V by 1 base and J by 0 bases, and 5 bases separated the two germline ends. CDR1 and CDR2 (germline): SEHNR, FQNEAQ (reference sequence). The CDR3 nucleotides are TGTGCCAGCAGCTTAGGGCTGAGCACAGATACGCAGTATTTT. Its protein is CASSLGLSTDTQYF.

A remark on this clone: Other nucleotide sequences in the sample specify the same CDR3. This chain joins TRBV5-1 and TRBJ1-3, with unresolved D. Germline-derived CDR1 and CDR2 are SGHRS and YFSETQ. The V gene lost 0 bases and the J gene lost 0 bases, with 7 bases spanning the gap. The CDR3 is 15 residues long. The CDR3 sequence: CASSLDGSSGNTIYF. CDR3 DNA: TGCGCCAGCAGCTTGGACGGTAGCTCTGGAAACACCATATATTTT.

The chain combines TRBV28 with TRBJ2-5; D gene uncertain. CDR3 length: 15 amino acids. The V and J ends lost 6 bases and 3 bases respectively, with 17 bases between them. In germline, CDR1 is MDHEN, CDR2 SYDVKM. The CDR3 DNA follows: TGTGCCAGCAGCCGAGTCCGTAAGGCAGAAGAGACCCAGTACTTC. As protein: CASSRVRKAEETQYF.

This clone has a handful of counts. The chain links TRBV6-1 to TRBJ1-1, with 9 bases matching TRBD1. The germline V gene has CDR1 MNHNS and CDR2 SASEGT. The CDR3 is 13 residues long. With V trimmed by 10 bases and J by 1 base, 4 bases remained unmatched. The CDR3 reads CAIADRGNTEAFF. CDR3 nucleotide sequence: TGTGCCATTGCGGACAGGGGGAACACTGAAGCTTTCTTT.

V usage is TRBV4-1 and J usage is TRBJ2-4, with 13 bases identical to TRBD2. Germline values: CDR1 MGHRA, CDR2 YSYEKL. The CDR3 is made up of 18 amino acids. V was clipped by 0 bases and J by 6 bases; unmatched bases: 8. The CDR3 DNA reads TGCGCCAGCAGCCAAGATAACGGACTAGCGGGGGTGGTAAACATTCAGTACTTC. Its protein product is CASSQDNGLAGVVNIQYF.

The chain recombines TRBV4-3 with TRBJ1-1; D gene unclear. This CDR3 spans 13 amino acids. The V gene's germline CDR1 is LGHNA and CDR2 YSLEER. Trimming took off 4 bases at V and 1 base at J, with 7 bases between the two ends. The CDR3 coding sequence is TGCGCCAGCAGCCTAGAGGAGAACACTGAAGCTTTCTTT. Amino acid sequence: CASSLEENTEAFF.

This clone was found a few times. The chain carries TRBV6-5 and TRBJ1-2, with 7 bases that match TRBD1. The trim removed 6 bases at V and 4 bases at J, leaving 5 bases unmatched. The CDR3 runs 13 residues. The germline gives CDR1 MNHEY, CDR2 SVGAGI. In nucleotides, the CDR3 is TGTGCCAGCAGACAGACAGGGATCTATGGCTACACCTTC. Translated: CASRQTGIYGYTF.

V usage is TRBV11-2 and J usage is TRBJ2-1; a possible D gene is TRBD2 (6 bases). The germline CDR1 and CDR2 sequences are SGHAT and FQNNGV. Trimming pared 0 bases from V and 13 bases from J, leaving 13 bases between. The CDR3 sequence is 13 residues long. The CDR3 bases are TGTGCCAGCAGCTTAGACTACAGCGGGTCACAGTTCTTC. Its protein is CASSLDYSGSQFF.